This is a list of T cell receptor beta chains from one sample in a study of resident and recirculating memory T cells in vitiligo. Measured with immunoSEQ multiplex PCR; TCRdb has only the in-frame clones, and not every one. The repertoire holds about 76,000 clones, roughly 94% seen once, with about 5% in the top ten. The sequenced material came from blood. The receptors originated from a male donor with vitiligo. Each CDR3 is given with its conserved first and last residue. The D gene is left open where the match is weak. Where a row states a size, it is once, few, many or the class of an expanded clone; other rows omit it.

J | D | size | V | DNA | CDR3
TRBJ2-7 | TRBD2 | - | TRBV10-2 | TGCGCCAGCAGTGGTGGAAGCGGGAGCCCCGGGGGCTACGAGCAGTACTTC | CASSGGSGSPGGYEQYF
TRBJ2-5 | TRBD2 | once | TRBV4-1 | TGCGCCAGCAGCCAAGTGGCTAGCGGGAGCGGTTCTGAGACCCAGTACTTC | CASSQVASGSGSETQYF
TRBJ2-1 | - | - | TRBV27 | TGTGCCAGCAGTTTATCTCCAGGGCCCAATGAGCAGTTCTTC | CASSLSPGPNEQFF
TRBJ2-1 | - | - | TRBV25-1 | TGTGCCAGCAGTGTCAATAATGAGCAGTTCTTC | CASSVNNEQFF
TRBJ2-5 | TRBD1 | - | TRBV5-1 | TGCGCCAGCAGCTCGGACAGGGGGGATCCAGGGAATGGAGAGACCCAGTACTTC | CASSSDRGDPGNGETQYF
TRBJ1-1 | - | - | TRBV6-5 | TGTGCCAGCAGTTACTCGGGCACAGGGAACACTGAAGCTTTCTTT | CASSYSGTGNTEAFF
TRBJ2-3 | TRBD1 | - | TRBV2 | TGTGCCAGCAGTGACCAGGACAGGGGGTTTGATACGCAGTATTTT | CASSDQDRGFDTQYF
TRBJ1-4 | - | - | TRBV28 | TGTGCCAGCAGTTTCTCCTCGTGGACTTATAATGAAAAACTGTTTTTT | CASSFSSWTYNEKLFF
TRBJ2-2 | - | - | TRBV6-6 | TGTGCCAGCGGAGGTGGGGGAGGCACCGGGGAGCTGTTTTTT | CASGGGGGTGELFF
TRBJ1-3 | TRBD1 | once | TRBV7-2 | TGTGCCAGCAGCTTTACAGGGGCCAGCTCTGGAAACACCATATATTTT | CASSFTGASSGNTIYF
TRBJ2-3 | TRBD2 | - | TRBV28 | TGTGCCAGCAGTTTAGGACTAGCGGGAGTTGGGACAGATACGCAGTATTTT | CASSLGLAGVGTDTQYF
TRBJ2-7 | - | - | TRBV4-3 | TGCGCCAGCAGCCCTTTGACTAGTAGCTCCTACGAGCAGTACTTC | CASSPLTSSSYEQYF
TRBJ2-3 | - | once | TRBV5-1 | TGCGCCAGCAGCTGGACTGCTGGACTGAGCACAGATACGCAGTATTTT | CASSWTAGLSTDTQYF
TRBJ2-5 | - | - | TRBV7-3 | TGTGCCAGCAGCTTTGACCAGCGCGAGACCCAGTACTTC | CASSFDQRETQYF
TRBJ1-1 | - | - | TRBV7-2 | TGTGCCAGCAGCTTAGTGGGGCCCGGGAACACTGAAGCTTTCTTT | CASSLVGPGNTEAFF
TRBJ2-1 | - | - | TRBV10-1 | TGCGCCAGCAGTGAAGGCGGGACGGTCAATGAGCAGTTCTTC | CASSEGGTVNEQFF
TRBJ2-5 | TRBD1 | - | TRBV25-1 | TGTGCCAGCAGCCCCGGGACAGGGGGCCCGGAGACCCAGTACTTC | CASSPGTGGPETQYF
TRBJ1-2 | TRBD1 | once | TRBV28 | TGTGCCAGCAGTCCTGGACAGGGTTTAGGGTATGGCTACACCTTC | CASSPGQGLGYGYTF
TRBJ2-1 | TRBD2 | - | TRBV7-3 | TGTGCCAGCAGCTCCGGGACTAGCGGGAGGGCCAGACAGTTCTTC | CASSSGTSGRARQFF
TRBJ2-5 | TRBD1 | - | TRBV9 | TGTGCCAGCAGCCCCCGAGTTTTGGGACAGGGGGTGGTGCCCCAGTACTTC | CASSPRVLGQGVVPQYF